This T cell receptor beta chain is drawn from a study of control samples from healthy donors and cancer patients. The repertoire was sequenced with immunoSEQ multiplex PCR; TCRdb's copy has only in-frame clones and lacks some. In the table there are about 230,000 clones, almost 85% of which are singletons. The CDR3 loop spans 15 amino acids. Germline trimming cut 6 bases from V and 0 bases from J; bases unmatched to any gene: 5. CDR1 and CDR2 (germline): MNHEY, SVGAGI. The TCR was taken from a woman in her sixties or seventies with lung cancer. The chain joins TRBV6-5 to TRBJ1-5, with TRBD1 identical over 7 bases. Sequencing was carried out using PBMCs. The CDR3 region is CASRPDRISNQPQHF. In DNA form, the CDR3 reads TGTGCCAGCAGACCGGACAGGATTAGCAATCAGCCCCAGCATTTT.